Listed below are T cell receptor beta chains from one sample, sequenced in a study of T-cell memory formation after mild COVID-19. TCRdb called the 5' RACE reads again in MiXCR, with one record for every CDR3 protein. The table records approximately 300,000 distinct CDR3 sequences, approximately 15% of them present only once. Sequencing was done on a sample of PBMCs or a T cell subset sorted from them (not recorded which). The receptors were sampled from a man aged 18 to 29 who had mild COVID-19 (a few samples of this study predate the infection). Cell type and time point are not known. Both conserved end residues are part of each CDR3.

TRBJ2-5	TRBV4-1	CASSQALVRGQETQYF
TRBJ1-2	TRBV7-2	CASSPRGQLGYTF
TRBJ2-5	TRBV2	CASRGIDPTQYF
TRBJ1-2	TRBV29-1	CSVVDPDYNYGYTF
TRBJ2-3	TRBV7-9	CASSLGPADTQYF
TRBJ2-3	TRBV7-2	CASSAGLANADTQYF
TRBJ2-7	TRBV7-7	CASSKGQGAHEQYF
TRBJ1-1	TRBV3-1	CASSADRAMNTEAFF
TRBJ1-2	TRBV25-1	CASSPGQVRGYTF
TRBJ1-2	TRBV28	CASSLSGSYGYTF
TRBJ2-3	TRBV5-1	CASSLRLAGGVTDTQYF
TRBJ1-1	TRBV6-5	CASRSGTVNTEAFF
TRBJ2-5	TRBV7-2	CASSLMRQTQYF
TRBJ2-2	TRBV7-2	CASSFPSGGLNTGELFF
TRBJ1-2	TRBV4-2	CASSQEGGEYGYTF
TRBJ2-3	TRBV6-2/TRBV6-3	CASSYRGNTQYF